The 13 T cell receptor beta chains in this list originate from one sample, sequenced in a study of blood T cell repertoires in COVID-19. The protocol was immunoSEQ multiplex PCR, while the TCRdb copy is restricted to in-frame clones and leaves out a portion. The top ten clones hold over 3% of a sample with 130,000 or so clones, 84% of them seen once. The sequenced sample was PBMCs or T cells enriched from blood (not recorded which). These receptors all stem from a woman younger than 45 who had recovered from COVID-19.

The V call is TRBV28, the J call TRBJ1-2, with 7 nucleotides matching TRBD1. V dropped 8 bases and J dropped 1; count of bases not matched to a gene: 19. There are 18 residues in the CDR3. Germline CDR1 and CDR2: MDHEN and SYDVKM. As DNA, the CDR3 is TGTGCCAGCGCCTCCAAAGAAAGACCGGGACAGATTAACTATGGCTACACCTTC. It yields the protein CASASKERPGQINYGYTF.

V usage is TRBV29-1 and J usage is TRBJ2-4; a weak D match, TRBD2 (6 bases). Trimming removed 7 bases at V and 3 bases at J, with 19 bases between. This CDR3 region has 15 residues. CDR1 is SQVTM and CDR2 is ANQGSEA in the germline V gene. The CDR3 reads CSAGLLALGKNIQYF. The CDR3 DNA reads as TGCAGCGCAGGACTCCTAGCGTTAGGCAAAAACATTCAGTACTTC. The full variable domain, its missing parts supplied by reference TRBV29-1 and TRBJ2-4, is SAVISQKPSRDICQRGTSLTIQCQVDSQVTMMFWYRQQPGQSLTLIATANQGSEATYESGFVIDKFPISRPNLTFSTLTVSNMSPEDSSIYLCSAGLLALGKNIQYFGAGTRLSVL.

The V gene is TRBV28, the J gene TRBJ1-2, with TRBD1 identical over 9 bases. This CDR3 has 16 amino acids. Germline CDR1 is MDHEN and CDR2 is SYDVKM. V trimming: 6 bases; J trimming: 3 bases; junction bases outside the gene matches: 11. This CDR3 is CASSAQGQGWDYGYTF. CDR3 nucleotides: TGTGCCAGCAGCGCACAGGGACAGGGATGGGACTATGGCTACACCTTC.

The chain has TRBV12-3 or TRBV12-4 and TRBJ1-5; D call uncertain. The CDR3 loop spans 12 amino acids. V gave up 5 bases and J gave up 6 bases, with 8 bases separating them. The CDR3 DNA sequence: TGTGCCAGCAGTCCCTCGGTTCAGCCCCAGCATTTT. Its protein product is CASSPSVQPQHF.

The CDR3 reads CASKQGPFNYGYTF. In DNA, the CDR3 is TGTGCCAGCAAGCAGGGCCCCTTTAACTATGGCTACACCTTC. This sequence joins TRBV2 and TRBJ1-2; TRBD1 might be the D (5 bases). Germline-derived CDR1 and CDR2 are SNHLY and FYNNEI. This CDR3 comprises 14 residues. V shed 7 bases and J shed 1 base, with 13 bases lying between them.

DNA for the CDR3: TGTGCCACCAGCAGAGATCCCGGGACAGGTAGATACAATGAGCAGTTCTTC. This encodes CATSRDPGTGRYNEQFF. The rearrangement links TRBV15 to TRBJ2-1; 8 nucleotides agree with TRBD1. CDR3 length: 17 amino acids. With V trimmed by 0 bases and J by 4 bases, 8 bases remained unmatched. The germline gives CDR1 LNHNV, CDR2 YYDKDF (reference sequence).

This clone was seen once. The rearrangement links TRBV9 to TRBJ2-7, with 11 nucleotides matching TRBD2. Germline lookup yields CDR1 SGDLS and CDR2 YYNGEE. Trimming removed 4 bases from V and 10 bases from J; junction bases left unmatched: 7. The CDR3 is 13 amino acids. The CDR3 bases are TGTGCCAGCAGCTCACAGACTAGCGGGACTCAGTACTTC. Its protein is CASSSQTSGTQYF.

The chain has TRBV5-1 and TRBJ2-7, with D maybe TRBD2 (6 bases). V was clipped by 9 bases and J by 6 bases, with 19 bases between them. The CDR3 sequence is 13 residues long. Germline CDR1 is SGHRS and CDR2 is YFSETQ. DNA of the CDR3: TGCGCCACCTCGGAGGGGACGTCCGGCGAGCAGTACTTC. Protein: CATSEGTSGEQYF.

The genes are TRBV28 and TRBJ1-2; the D is unclear. CDR3 size: 13 residues. Between the trimmed V and J ends, which lost 5 bases and 0 bases, there was a span of 7 bases. Germline V gene data show CDR1 as MDHEN and CDR2 as SYDVKM. The CDR3 nucleotides are TGTGCCAGCAGTCCACCAGCTAACTATGGCTACACCTTC. It translates to CASSPPANYGYTF.

The chain recombines TRBV5-4 with TRBJ2-7; 9 bases fit TRBD2. The CDR3 is made up of 15 amino acids. CDR1 is SGHNT and CDR2 is YYREEE in the germline V gene (reference sequence). Trimming cost V 4 bases and J 3 bases; bases outside gene matches: 8. The CDR3 region has the DNA TGTGCCAGCAGCCCAAGGACTAGCGAGGTCTACGAGCAGTACTTC. It is translated as CASSPRTSEVYEQYF.

This rearrangement joins TRBV5-6 to TRBJ2-1; maybe TRBD2 (5 bases). V lost 5 bases and J 5 bases, leaving 17 bases between the germline ends. The CDR3 has 15 amino acids. Looked up from germline, CDR1 is SGHDT and CDR2 is YYEEEE. As DNA, the CDR3 is TGTGCCAGCAGTCCCTGGGGAGCACGCCACAATGAGCAGTTCTTC. This gives the protein CASSPWGARHNEQFF.

J is TRBJ2-1 and V is TRBV5-4; 10 bases agree with TRBD2. CDR1 and CDR2 (germline): SGHNT, YYREEE (reference sequence). Trimming cost V 4 bases and J 6 bases; bases outside gene matches: 13. There are 17 residues in the CDR3. Written as DNA, the CDR3 is TGTGCCAGCAGCGTAGACTCCGGGACTAGCGCGATCAATGAGCAGTTCTTC. This gives the protein CASSVDSGTSAINEQFF.

Here the CDR3 DNA reads TGTGCCAGCAGCTTAGTACTAGCAGATACGCAGTATTTT. It specifies CASSLVLADTQYF. The rearrangement uses TRBV7-2 and TRBJ2-3, with a possible D match to TRBD2 (5 bases). The CDR3 extends over 13 amino acids. V lost 1 base and J lost 4, with 6 bases in between. Germline V gene data show CDR1 as SGHTA and CDR2 as FQGNSA.